The 30 T cell receptor beta chains reported below all come from one sample, sequenced in a study of blood T cells in healthy people across ages. It was with a sample-barcoded 5' primer and a J-beta primer mix that a second PCR of about 7 to 12 cycles was run. Using its own MiXCR run on the 5' RACE reads, TCRdb lists one record per CDR3 protein. Of 550,000 to 750,000 distinct CDR3 sequences in the sample, 21% were seen once. Sequenced: blood. These receptors all stem from a man between 65 and 85 years old in good health.

The chain carries TRBV7-9 and TRBJ1-2; D uncertain. Trimming shortened V by 3 bases and J by 3 bases, and 11 bases separated the two germline ends. This CDR3 region has 14 residues. CDR1 SEHNR and CDR2 FQNEAQ come from the germline V gene (reference sequence). The CDR3 DNA reads as TGTGCCAGCAGCTTTAGGGCTGGTGACTATGGCTACACCTTC. Its translation is CASSFRAGDYGYTF.

The V call is TRBV20-1, the J call TRBJ2-5, with 10 bases identical to TRBD2. Gene TRBJ2-1 matches the end of the DNA better, so the J call may be wrong. The germline CDR1 and CDR2 sequences are DFQATT and SNEGSKA (reference sequence). The CDR3 loop spans 14 amino acids. The CDR3 is CSAEMSSGRLGQFF. Here the CDR3 DNA reads TGCAGTGCCGAGATGTCTAGCGGGAGACTGGGGCAGTTCTTC.

Ten or more counts support this clonotype. This chain uses TRBV2 with TRBJ1-4; 8 bases are shared with TRBD1. V was pared by 6 bases and J by 8 bases, with 8 bases of the junction left unmatched. Germline assignment: CDR1 SNHLY and CDR2 FYNNEI. The CDR3 is made up of 14 amino acids. The CDR3 spells CASSPGTGGEKLFF. In nucleotides, the CDR3 is TGTGCCAGCAGCCCCGGGACAGGTGGAGAAAAACTGTTTTTT.

As to this clonotype: At one of its ends the junction is not consistent with the germline gene, which may arise from a read error. The chain employs TRBV7-7 and TRBJ2-5; D may match TRBD1 or TRBD2 (5 bases each). There are 13 residues in the CDR3. Germline V lookup: CDR1 SSHAT, CDR2 FNYEAQ (reference sequence). The CDR3 reads CASSSGPKETQYF. Written as DNA, the CDR3 is TGTGCTAGCAGCTCGGGACCCAAGGAGACCCAGTACTTC.

This clonotype was recorded a few times. This rearrangement joins TRBV6-1 to TRBJ2-6; 7 nucleotides line up with TRBD1. Trimming took 7 bases from V and 0 from J; bases not matched to a gene: 9. Germline CDR1 and CDR2: MNHNS and SASEGT. This CDR3 comprises 17 residues. CDR3 amino acids: CASTKLGGGSGANVLTF. CDR3 nucleotides: TGTGCCAGCACCAAGCTAGGGGGCGGCTCTGGGGCCAACGTCCTGACTTTC.

The chain uses TRBV20-1 and TRBJ2-5; D call uncertain. The DNA end is a closer match to TRBJ2-1, so the J assignment may be wrong. In germline, CDR1 is DFQATT, CDR2 SNEGSKA (reference sequence). There are 11 residues in the CDR3. The DNA for the CDR3 is TGCAGTGCTAGAGTCAAGAATGAGCAGTTCTTC. Protein: CSARVKNEQFF.

This clonotype has a handful of counts. The rearrangement links TRBV18 to TRBJ2-5; D gene ambiguous. Matching the DNA end better, TRBJ2-1 makes the J call doubtful. CDR1 and CDR2 (germline): KGHSH, LQKENI. The CDR3 totals 13 residues. The CDR3 sequence is CASSPLGSGEQFF. The CDR3 nucleotides are TGTGCCAGCTCACCACTCGGGTCTGGGGAGCAGTTCTTC.

The V call is TRBV20-1, the J call TRBJ2-7, with D hard to call. V lost 3 bases and J 3 bases, leaving 9 bases between the germline ends. Germline V lookup: CDR1 DFQATT, CDR2 SNEGSKA (reference sequence). The CDR3 has 12 amino acids. The CDR3 region has the DNA TGCAGTGCTAGCGGGTCCTTCTACGAGCAGTACTTC. Translated, it gives CSASGSFYEQYF.

This clonotype was seen only a few times. The chain recombines TRBV2 with TRBJ2-5; 7 bases match TRBD2. The CDR3 spans 14 residues. J lost 2 bases, V lost 6 bases, and 6 bases had no gene match. Germline V gene sequence: CDR1 SNHLY, CDR2 FYNNEI. CDR3 nucleotide sequence: TGTGCCAGCAGGGGTTCTAGCGGTCAAGAGACCCAGTACTTC. As protein: CASRGSSGQETQYF. The full variable domain, rest sourced from reference TRBV2 and TRBJ2-5, is EPEVTQTPSHQVTQMGQEVILRCVPISNHLYFYWYRQILGQKVEFLVSFYNNEISEKSEIFDDQFSVERPDGSNFTLKIRSTKLEDSAMYFCASRGSSGQETQYFGPGTRLLVL.

The CDR3 coding sequence is TGTGCCAGCGGAGGGGACAGACAAGAGACCCAGTACTTC. Translating it yields CASGGDRQETQYF. The chain employs TRBV2 and TRBJ2-5; tentatively, D is TRBD1 (7 bases). The CDR3 sequence is 13 residues long. V was clipped by 8 bases and J by 2 bases, with 12 bases between them. Germline V gene sequence: CDR1 SNHLY, CDR2 FYNNEI.

This rearrangement joins TRBV7-9 to TRBJ1-6; 7 bases align to TRBD1. J gave up 7 bases and V 5 bases, and 5 bases lay outside the gene matches. From germline, CDR1 is SEHNR and CDR2 FQNEAQ (reference sequence). The CDR3 loop spans 14 amino acids. This CDR3 is CASSQTGTNSPLHF. CDR3 sequence (DNA): TGTGCCAGCAGCCAGACAGGGACCAATTCACCCCTCCACTTT.

The CDR3 DNA is TGCAGTGCTAGAGATTCGCGGGGGACCTACAATGAGCAGTTCTTC. It translates to CSARDSRGTYNEQFF. The V call is TRBV20-1, the J call TRBJ2-1; 7 positions match TRBD2. The CDR3 is made up of 15 amino acids. Germline values: CDR1 DFQATT, CDR2 SNEGSKA (reference sequence). The junction had 4 bases not matched to a gene; V was cut back by 0 bases and J by 2 bases.

The gene calls are TRBV18 and TRBJ2-3; TRBD2 agrees at 9 bases. V shed 3 bases and J 6 bases; nucleotides not matched to a gene: 7. The CDR3 length is 15 residues. Looked up from germline, CDR1 is KGHSH and CDR2 is LQKENI. The CDR3 region is CASSPAGGHSDTQYF. The CDR3 nucleotides are TGTGCCAGCTCACCGGCGGGAGGGCATTCGGATACGCAGTATTTT.

This clonotype was detected a few times. This chain connects TRBV20-1 to TRBJ2-5; possible D gene TRBD1, 5 bases. From germline, CDR1 is DFQATT and CDR2 SNEGSKA (reference sequence). V was pared by 5 bases and J by 5 bases, with 15 bases between. The length of the CDR3 is 13 residues. This CDR3 is CSAYSQVSETQYF. The CDR3 DNA reads as TGCAGTGCTTATTCACAGGTGTCTGAGACCCAGTACTTC.

This clonotype has just a few counts. The genes are TRBV7-9 and TRBJ2-3; no firm D call. The CDR3 is 15 amino acids. Germline loops: CDR1 SEHNR, CDR2 FQNEAQ (reference sequence). Trimming removed 1 base from V and 0 bases from J, with 8 bases in between. CDR3 DNA: TGTGCCAGCAGCTTAGAGGTGCCGAGCACAGATACGCAGTATTTT. Protein product: CASSLEVPSTDTQYF.

V and J are TRBV5-1 and TRBJ2-1; no clear D gene. V gave up 4 bases and J gave up 6 bases, with 14 bases separating them. This CDR3 has 14 amino acids. Per germline, CDR1 SGHRS and CDR2 YFSETQ. The CDR3 spells CASSLYESSNEQFF. The CDR3, as DNA: TGCGCCAGCAGCCTTTATGAATCTAGCAATGAGCAGTTCTTC.

The chain joins TRBV6-5 to TRBJ2-5, with TRBD1 identical over 9 bases. The end of the DNA is better explained by TRBJ2-1, so the J call may be wrong. In germline, CDR1 is MNHEY, CDR2 SVGAGI. CDR3 length equals 19 residues. This CDR3 reads CASSSPSPYTGGRYNEQFF. In DNA, the CDR3 is TGTGCCAGCAGTTCGCCTTCCCCATATACAGGGGGCCGGTACAATGAGCAGTTCTTC.

This clonotype has a count of ten or more. The V gene is TRBV20-1, the J gene TRBJ2-1; the D gene is possibly TRBD2 (5 bases). The CDR3 length is 12 residues. Germline V lookup: CDR1 DFQATT, CDR2 SNEGSKA (reference sequence). V lost 4 bases and J lost 10, with 14 bases in between. CDR3 amino acids: CSANPKGEEQFF. In nucleotides, the CDR3 is TGCAGTGCTAACCCAAAGGGAGAAGAGCAGTTCTTC.

In its sample, this clonotype was seen many times. The chain combines TRBV12-3 or TRBV12-4 with TRBJ1-3; D might be TRBD1 (6 bases). CDR3 length: 15 residues. V was trimmed by 4 bases and J by 0 bases, leaving 10 bases between them. The CDR3 loop reads CASSSGQYSGNTIYF. CDR3 coding DNA: TGTGCCAGCAGTTCGGGACAATACTCTGGAAACACCATATATTTT.

J is TRBJ2-3 and V is TRBV20-1; no reliable D call. The V gene lost 3 bases and the J gene lost 4 bases, with 8 bases spanning the gap. Germline CDR1 and CDR2: DFQATT and SNEGSKA (reference sequence). The CDR3 has 12 residues. The CDR3 protein is CSASPGPDTQYF. The CDR3 DNA sequence: TGCAGTGCTAGTCCCGGTCCAGATACGCAGTATTTT.

The chain combines TRBV6-2 or TRBV6-3 with TRBJ1-2; D ambiguous. Germline assignment: CDR1 MNHEY and CDR2 SVGEGT. The ends were cut back, 6 bases at V and 3 bases at J, with 5 bases in the middle. The CDR3 extends over 11 amino acids. CDR3 region: CASRLDYGYTF. Written as DNA, the CDR3 is TGTGCCAGCAGGTTGGACTATGGCTACACCTTC.

This clonotype was counted between two and nine times. The gene calls are TRBV5-1 and TRBJ1-4, with a tentative D call TRBD1 (5 bases). The ends were cut back, 1 base at V and 0 bases at J, with 10 bases in the middle. CDR1 and CDR2 (germline): SGHRS, YFSETQ. The CDR3 has 16 residues. The CDR3 here is CASSLRQFSTNEKLFF. CDR3 bases: TGCGCCAGCAGCTTGAGACAGTTTTCAACTAATGAAAAACTGTTTTTT.

CDR3 sequence: CASSGGQGSIQYF. The CDR3 nucleotides read TGTGCCAGCAGCGGAGGACAGGGGAGCATTCAGTACTTC. The V gene is TRBV9, the J gene TRBJ2-4, with TRBD1 matching over 9 bases. CDR3 length equals 13 residues. The germline V gene has CDR1 SGDLS and CDR2 YYNGEE. The junction had 4 bases not matched to a gene; V was cut back by 3 bases and J by 9 bases.

J is TRBJ2-1 and V is TRBV20-1; perhaps D is TRBD1 or TRBD2 (5 bases each). The length of the CDR3 is 11 residues. Trimming removed 1 base at V and 9 bases at J, with 7 bases between. Per the germline V gene, CDR1 is DFQATT and CDR2 is SNEGSKA (reference sequence). CDR3 sequence (DNA): TGCAGTGCTAGAGCGGGGACTGAGCAGTTCTTC. Translation gives CSARAGTEQFF.

The chain combines TRBV12-3 or TRBV12-4 with TRBJ2-5, with D perhaps TRBD2 (6 bases). The ends were cut back, 4 bases at V and 5 bases at J, with 17 bases in the middle. The CDR3 has 15 residues. The CDR3 is CASSSPLARRETQYF. CDR3 nucleotides: TGTGCCAGCAGTTCCCCGCTAGCGCGCCGGGAGACCCAGTACTTC.

The sample holds a few counts of this clonotype. This rearrangement joins TRBV10-3 to TRBJ1-4; unclear D gene. There are 13 residues in the CDR3. V lost 2 bases and J lost 6, with 7 bases in between. Germline V gene lookup returns CDR1 ENHRY and CDR2 SYGVKD. The CDR3 loop is CAISEGGHEKLFF. CDR3 in DNA: TGTGCCATCAGTGAGGGAGGGCATGAAAAACTGTTTTTT.

The chain joins TRBV7-3 to TRBJ2-1; 11 positions agree with TRBD2. This CDR3 has 17 amino acids. Germline-derived CDR1 and CDR2 are SGHTA and FQGTGA. The ends lost 5 bases at V and 7 bases at J; junction bases unmatched: 13. The chain's CDR3 is CASSPPPKLAGDNEQFF. CDR3 DNA sequence: TGTGCCAGCAGCCCCCCGCCAAAACTAGCGGGAGATAATGAGCAGTTCTTC. The full variable domain, its missing parts supplied by reference TRBV7-3 and TRBJ2-1, is GAGVSQTPSNKVTEKGKYVELRCDPISGHTALYWYRQSLGQGPEFLIYFQGTGAADDSGLPNDRFFAVRPEGSVSTLKIQRTERGDSAVYLCASSPPPKLAGDNEQFFGPGTRLTVL.

This clonotype was detected only a few times. This chain links TRBV28 with TRBJ2-5; the D call may be TRBD1 or TRBD2 (5 bases each). The J call could be wrong; TRBJ2-1 is a better fit for the DNA end. Germline V gives CDR1 MDHEN, CDR2 SYDVKM. CDR3 length equals 15 residues. DNA of the CDR3: TGTGCCAGCAGCACCGTGGGGCGGGCGAGCAATGAGCAGTTCTTC. It translates to CASSTVGRASNEQFF.

This clonotype was observed a handful of times. The chain has TRBV3-1 and TRBJ1-5; D is unclear. This CDR3 is 15 amino acids long. Deletions cut 4 bases from V and 0 bases from J, with 10 bases between. The V gene's germline CDR1 is LGHDT and CDR2 YNNKEL (reference sequence). The CDR3 loop reads CASSPETYSNQPQHF. The CDR3 DNA is TGTGCCAGCAGCCCGGAGACATATAGCAATCAGCCCCAGCATTTT.

The sample holds many counts of this clonotype. Here the CDR3 DNA reads TGTGCCAGCAGCGTGGACAGGGGGGAGCAGTACTTC. It encodes CASSVDRGEQYF. V usage is TRBV9 and J usage is TRBJ2-7; 10 bases align to TRBD1. The CDR3 contains 12 residues. Germline-derived CDR1 and CDR2 are SGDLS and YYNGEE. V gave up 2 bases and J gave up 7 bases; unmatched junction bases: 0.